A single sample gave rise to the 4 T cell receptor beta chains below, sequenced in a study of blood T cell repertoires in COVID-19. Profiled with immunoSEQ multiplex PCR; TCRdb holds only in-frame clones, not every one. Here the sample spans about 200,000 clones, approximately 73% being singletons. The sequenced sample was PBMCs or T cells enriched from blood (not recorded which). Every receptor here comes from a woman aged 45-65 years with acute COVID-19.

This clone was detected only once. The V call is TRBV29-1, the J call TRBJ2-3; 8 positions agree with TRBD1. Trimming removed 6 bases from V and 4 bases from J; junction bases left unmatched: 9. The germline CDR1 and CDR2 sequences are SQVTM and ANQGSEA. The CDR3 spans 14 residues. The CDR3 region has the DNA TGCAGCGTCAGGACAGGGTCAGGGGCAGATACGCAGTATTTT. Protein product: CSVRTGSGADTQYF.

As DNA, the CDR3 is TGTGCCAGCAGCGGGACAGGGCTGGGCACCGGGGAGCTGTTTTTT. The encoded protein is CASSGTGLGTGELFF. The chain has TRBV7-2 and TRBJ2-2; 9 positions match TRBD1. The V and J ends lost 5 bases and 4 bases, in that order; junction bases with no gene match: 5. From germline, CDR1 is SGHTA and CDR2 FQGNSA. This CDR3 comprises 15 residues.

This rearrangement joins TRBV28 to TRBJ2-7, with 7 bases identical to TRBD1. There are 14 residues in the CDR3. V gave up 4 bases and J gave up 2 bases; unmatched junction bases: 5. The germline gives CDR1 MDHEN, CDR2 SYDVKM. The CDR3 bases are TGTGCCAGCAGTTCTCCCGACAGGGCCTACGAGCAGTACGTC. Its protein product is CASSSPDRAYEQYV.

The chain employs TRBV7-2 and TRBJ1-3; 10 bases are a match to TRBD1. Germline CDR1 SGHTA, CDR2 FQGNSA. The CDR3 consists of 19 residues. Losses at the gene ends were 6 bases for V and 1 base for J; bases not matched to a gene: 15. CDR3 in amino acids: CASRHSTGTGVLSGNTIYF. DNA of the CDR3: TGTGCCAGCAGACATTCCACCGGGACAGGGGTGCTTTCTGGAAACACCATATATTTT.